These 26 T cell receptor beta chains were all obtained from the same sample, sequenced in a study of blood T cell repertoires in COVID-19. TCRdb's copy holds only in-frame clones and misses some; the assay was immunoSEQ multiplex PCR. This table has under 350,000 clones, approximately 86% appearing once. The material sequenced was peripheral blood. Receptors were obtained from a man between 65 and 80 years old with acute or convalescent COVID-19.

CDR3 region: CASSLVATSNYNEQFF. Written as DNA, the CDR3 is TGCGCCAGCAGCTTGGTGGCGACTAGCAACTACAATGAGCAGTTCTTC. The chain carries TRBV5-1 and TRBJ2-1; 7 bases agree with TRBD2. This CDR3 has 16 residues. Germline CDR1 and CDR2: SGHRS and YFSETQ. V lost 0 bases, J lost 3 bases, and 6 bases stayed unmatched.

This clone appeared a single time. The rearrangement links TRBV5-1 to TRBJ2-3; 10 bases agree with TRBD2. Germline CDR1 and CDR2: SGHRS and YFSETQ. The CDR3 runs to 18 residues. V lost 0 bases and J lost 0; bases outside the gene matches: 7. The chain's CDR3 is CASSLGLAGLDSTDTQYF. The CDR3 DNA reads TGCGCCAGCAGCTTGGGACTAGCGGGCTTAGATAGCACAGATACGCAGTATTTT. Supplemented by reference TRBV5-1 and TRBJ2-3, the full variable domain reads KAGVTQTPRYLIKTRGQQVTLSCSPISGHRSVSWYQQTPGQGLQFLFEYFSETQRNKGNFPGRFSGRQFSNSRSEMNVSTLELGDSALYLCASSLGLAGLDSTDTQYFGPGTRLTVL.

This clone was detected a few times. The chain couples TRBV18 to TRBJ1-1; TRBD1 matches at 9 bases. Germline V gene data show CDR1 as KGHSH and CDR2 as LQKENI. The junction had 7 bases not matched to a gene; V was cut back by 2 bases and J by 3 bases. The CDR3 totals 16 residues. The CDR3 reads CASSPRQGVWDTEAFF. CDR3 DNA: TGTGCCAGCTCACCAAGACAGGGGGTCTGGGACACTGAAGCTTTCTTT.

The V call is TRBV5-4, the J call TRBJ2-7; the D gene is possibly TRBD2 (7 bases). With 5 bases removed from V and 1 base from J, the gap between germline ends came to 16 bases. The CDR3 length is 15 residues. Germline assignment: CDR1 SGHNT and CDR2 YYREEE (reference sequence). The CDR3 region has the DNA TGTGCCAGCAGGGGGGGGCAGGAGCTTTCCTACGAGCAGTACTTC. Translating gives CASRGGQELSYEQYF. The variable domain in full, completed from reference TRBV5-4 and TRBJ2-7, reads ETGVTQSPTHLIKTRGQQVTLRCSSQSGHNTVSWYQQALGQGPQFIFQYYREEENGRGNFPPRFSGLQFPNYSSELNVNALELDDSALYLCASRGGQELSYEQYFGPGTRLTVT.

V is TRBV7-8 and J is TRBJ1-2; 10 nucleotides agree with TRBD1. The germline V gene has CDR1 SGHVS and CDR2 FQNEAQ. The CDR3 has 14 residues. Unmatched junction bases numbered 3, after V lost 1 base and J lost 7 bases. CDR3 bases: TGTGCCAGCAGCTTAGGACAGGGGGCGAGTGGCTACACCTTC. This translates into CASSLGQGASGYTF.

The chain combines TRBV19 with TRBJ2-1, with D hard to call. V lost 3 bases and J 7 bases, leaving 10 bases between the germline ends. CDR1 LNHDA and CDR2 SQIVND come from the germline V gene (reference sequence). The CDR3 consists of 13 residues. In DNA form, the CDR3 reads TGTGCCAGTAGTATCGAGAGAGGAAATGAGCAGTTCTTC. Translation gives CASSIERGNEQFF.

The chain carries TRBV6-1 and TRBJ1-2; 7 positions agree with TRBD1. The germline gives CDR1 MNHNS, CDR2 SASEGT. Trimming removed 1 base from V and 6 bases from J; junction bases left unmatched: 5. This CDR3 region has 14 residues. For the CDR3, the DNA is TGTGCCAGCAGTGAAGGAAGGACAGGCGATGGCTACACCTTC. Amino acids: CASSEGRTGDGYTF.

The gene calls are TRBV7-2 and TRBJ2-7; D call uncertain. V was pared by 1 base and J by 3 bases, with 16 bases between. The CDR3 loop spans 16 amino acids. CDR1 and CDR2 from the germline V gene are SGHTA and FQGNSA. The CDR3 bases are TGTGCCAGCAGCTTAGAATCGAGGCCGTTGATCTACGAGCAGTACTTC. Protein sequence: CASSLESRPLIYEQYF. Drawing the rest from reference TRBV7-2 and TRBJ2-7, the complete variable domain is GAGVSQSPSNKVTEKGKDVELRCDPISGHTALYWYRQSLGQGLEFLIYFQGNSAPDKSGLPSDRFSAERTGGSVSTLTIQRTQQEDSAVYLCASSLESRPLIYEQYFGPGTRLTVT.

The chain employs TRBV2 and TRBJ2-7, with 8 positions matching TRBD1. Germline V gene sequence: CDR1 SNHLY, CDR2 FYNNEI. This CDR3 has 14 residues. The trim removed 3 bases at V and 6 bases at J, leaving 7 bases unmatched. The CDR3 region has the DNA TGTGCCAGCAGTGACCGGACAGGGATGGGCGAGCAGTACTTC. Its translation: CASSDRTGMGEQYF.

The gene calls are TRBV4-1 and TRBJ2-7; 7 bases line up with TRBD1. Unmatched junction bases numbered 5, after V lost 4 bases and J lost 2 bases. The CDR3 runs to 14 residues. The germline gives CDR1 MGHRA, CDR2 YSYEKL. The DNA for the CDR3 is TGCGCCAGCAGCCCCCCGGACAGGACCTACGAGCAGTACTTC. This codes for CASSPPDRTYEQYF.

The chain joins TRBV6-5 to TRBJ1-2; 8 nucleotides match TRBD1. The CDR3 spans 14 residues. Germline V gene data show CDR1 as MNHEY and CDR2 as SVGAGI. With V trimmed by 8 bases and J by 4 bases, 9 bases remained unmatched. The CDR3 DNA reads TGTGCCAGCGGAACCCTCGGACAGGGCTATGGCTACACCTTC. It is translated as CASGTLGQGYGYTF.

This chain joins TRBV4-2 and TRBJ2-1; D uncertain. This CDR3 contains 11 residues. Deletions cut 0 bases from V and 9 bases from J, with 3 bases between. Germline CDR1 reads LGHNA; CDR2 reads YNFKEQ. The CDR3 bases are TGTGCCAGCAGCCAAGATAGTGAGCAGTTCTTC. As protein: CASSQDSEQFF.

V is TRBV12-3 or TRBV12-4 and J is TRBJ2-1; 14 bases agree with TRBD2. The length of the CDR3 is 13 residues. V lost 7 bases, J lost 9 bases, and 2 bases stayed unmatched. CDR3 DNA: TGTGCCAGCATCGGACTAGCGGGAGGTGAGCAGTTCTTC. Protein sequence: CASIGLAGGEQFF.

The V and J genes are TRBV4-3 and TRBJ2-1; possibly TRBD2 for D (6 bases). With 3 bases removed from V and 0 bases from J, the gap between germline ends came to 15 bases. CDR3 length: 17 amino acids. CDR1 and CDR2 (germline): LGHNA, YSLEER. The CDR3 bases are TGCGCCAGCAGCCAGGGACCGGGAGAGAGCTCCTACAATGAGCAGTTCTTC. Its translation: CASSQGPGESSYNEQFF.

The chain uses TRBV10-2 and TRBJ2-1; 7 bases fit TRBD2. CDR3 length: 15 amino acids. V gave up 6 bases and J gave up 8 bases; unmatched junction bases: 13. The germline CDR1 and CDR2 sequences are WSHSY and SAAADI. The CDR3 is CASRSGTKVIDEQFF. Here the CDR3 DNA reads TGCGCCAGCAGGTCGGGGACTAAGGTAATTGATGAGCAGTTCTTC.

This clone came up once. The V gene is TRBV20-1, the J gene TRBJ2-1; 11 bases fit TRBD2. There are 15 residues in the CDR3. Germline CDR1 is DFQATT and CDR2 is SNEGSKA (reference sequence). The V segment lost 3 bases and the J segment 2 bases; nucleotides outside the gene matches: 3. CDR3 residues: CSASGTSGTYNEQFF. In DNA form, the CDR3 reads TGCAGTGCTAGTGGGACTAGCGGTACCTACAATGAGCAGTTCTTC.

The rearrangement links TRBV6-5 to TRBJ1-6; 7 bases are shared with TRBD1. The germline V gene has CDR1 MNHEY and CDR2 SVGAGI. This CDR3 has 13 residues. V dropped 7 bases and J dropped 6; count of bases not matched to a gene: 3. CDR3 sequence reads: CASKNRGNSPLHF. CDR3 nucleotides: TGTGCCAGCAAGAACAGGGGTAATTCACCCCTCCACTTT.

The chain joins TRBV7-9 to TRBJ1-2; D perhaps matches TRBD1 (6 bases). CDR1 SEHNR and CDR2 FQNEAQ come from the germline V gene (reference sequence). The CDR3 is 13 residues long. The V and J ends lost 3 bases and 6 bases respectively, with 11 bases between them. The CDR3 here is CASSFTGWDGYTF. CDR3 sequence (DNA): TGTGCCAGCAGCTTTACAGGGTGGGATGGCTACACCTTC.

The rearrangement joins TRBV9 to TRBJ2-3; tentatively, D is TRBD2 (7 bases). The germline V gene encodes CDR1 SGDLS and CDR2 YYNGEE. The CDR3 runs to 15 residues. Trimming left V 4 bases short and J 2 bases short, with 14 bases between. CDR3 sequence reads: CASSTGTIVTDTQYF. The CDR3 nucleotides read TGTGCCAGCAGCACAGGGACTATCGTCACAGATACGCAGTATTTT.

CDR3 loop: CASNRASGKSETQYF. In nucleotides, the CDR3 is TGCGCCAGCAATAGGGCTAGCGGAAAATCGGAGACCCAGTACTTC. V and J are TRBV5-1 and TRBJ2-5; the match to TRBD2 covers 7 bases. The length of the CDR3 is 15 residues. Germline V CDR1 and CDR2: SGHRS, YFSETQ. The J segment lost 5 bases and the V segment lost 6 bases, leaving 13 bases of the junction unmatched.

The chain joins TRBV19 to TRBJ2-1, with a weak D call TRBD1 (6 bases). V dropped 7 bases and J dropped 6 bases, with 19 bases sitting between them. Germline V gene lookup returns CDR1 LNHDA and CDR2 SQIVND (reference sequence). This CDR3 contains 15 residues. CDR3 sequence: CASTFGGSHSNEQFF. In nucleotides, the CDR3 is TGTGCCAGTACCTTTGGGGGCAGTCATTCCAATGAGCAGTTCTTC.

The J gene is TRBJ1-2, the V gene TRBV5-7; TRBD1 matches 9 bases. TRBV5-7 is known as an ORF, though its function is uncertain. This CDR3 is built from 15 residues. Losses at the gene ends were 1 base for V and 6 bases for J; bases not matched to a gene: 7. The CDR3 here is CASSLFRDRVDGYTF. The DNA of the CDR3 is TGTGCCAGCAGCTTGTTTAGGGACAGGGTCGATGGCTACACCTTC.

The chain joins TRBV24-1 to TRBJ2-7; 9 bases line up with TRBD1. Germline loops: CDR1 KGHDR, CDR2 SFDVKD. The CDR3 extends over 14 amino acids. The ends lost 6 bases at V and 3 bases at J; junction bases unmatched: 5. The CDR3 is CATSPGQGIYEQYF. CDR3 bases: TGTGCCACCAGTCCGGGACAGGGTATCTACGAGCAGTACTTC.

V is TRBV7-9 and J is TRBJ2-7, with 9 bases lining up with TRBD1. The CDR3 runs 15 residues. J was trimmed by 9 bases and V by 5 bases; bases with no gene match: 14. Germline loops: CDR1 SEHNR, CDR2 FQNEAQ (reference sequence). The CDR3 bases are TGTGCCAGCAGCCGACTGGTGGACAGGGGAAACGGGCAGTACTTC. Its protein is CASSRLVDRGNGQYF. The full variable domain, its missing parts supplied by reference TRBV7-9 and TRBJ2-7, is DTGVSQNPRHKITKRGQNVTFRCDPISEHNRLYWYRQTLGQGPEFLTYFQNEAQLEKSRLLSDRFSAERPKGSFSTLEIQRTEQGDSAMYLCASSRLVDRGNGQYFGPGTRLTVT.

The rearrangement uses TRBV2 and TRBJ2-1, with 10 bases that match TRBD1. Germline CDR1 is SNHLY and CDR2 is FYNNEI. The V and J ends lost 8 bases and 10 bases, in that order; junction bases with no gene match: 8. The length of the CDR3 is 13 residues. The CDR3 nucleotides read TGTGCCAGCGAGGGACAGGGGAGAGGAGAGCAGTTCTTC. This codes for CASEGQGRGEQFF.

This chain links TRBV28 with TRBJ2-1, with D perhaps TRBD2 (6 bases). CDR1 is MDHEN, CDR2 SYDVKM, per germline. V was shortened by 2 bases and J by 5 bases, with 7 bases between the two germline ends. The CDR3 is 13 residues long. The CDR3: CASSLRRDNEQFF. Written as DNA, the CDR3 is TGTGCCAGCAGTTTACGGAGGGACAATGAGCAGTTCTTC.